Listed here are 2 T cell receptor beta chains from one sample, sequenced in a study of T cells after yellow fever vaccination. Each CDR3 protein is one row after TCRdb ran MiXCR on the 5' RACE reads. The table includes roughly 240,000 distinct CDR3 sequences, around 6.7% detected once. The sequenced sample was CD4+ T cells sorted from PBMCs, obtained on the day of the yellow fever booster vaccination. These receptors all stem from a man in his thirties or forties who received the YFV17D yellow fever vaccine.

This clonotype has ten or more counts. This chain uses TRBV7-2 with TRBJ2-7, with D perhaps assigned TRBD1 or TRBD2 (5 bases each). The germline gives CDR1 SGHTA, CDR2 FQGNSA. The CDR3 loop spans 15 amino acids. Trimming took 1 base from V and 1 from J, leaving 11 bases between them. CDR3 in amino acids: CASSLVGTVSYEQYF. The CDR3 region has the DNA TGTGCCAGCAGCTTAGTCGGGACCGTTTCCTACGAGCAGTACTTC.

This clonotype was seen a few times. The V call is TRBV7-2, the J call TRBJ2-7; 10 positions match TRBD2. The CDR3 is 15 residues long. The trim removed 1 base at V and 8 bases at J, leaving 8 bases unmatched. Germline lookup yields CDR1 SGHTA and CDR2 FQGNSA. CDR3 sequence reads: CASSLGTSGRGQQYF. The CDR3 nucleotides are TGTGCCAGCAGCTTAGGGACCAGCGGGAGGGGTCAGCAGTACTTC.